This is a list of T cell receptor beta chains from one sample in a study of shared clonotypes between healthy human individuals. The assay was immunoSEQ multiplex PCR, and TCRdb's table has in-frame clones only and misses some. The sample holds about 2.4 million clones; roughly 93% are singletons and the top ten take 0.36%. Sequencing input: naive CD4+ T cells from PBMCs. Receptor source: a man between 18 and 29 years old in good health. Some clones in this sample may be carry-over from other donors' samples. The CDR3 runs from the conserved cysteine through the conserved F or W. Each record gives: J gene, V gene, D gene, clone size, CDR3 protein, CDR3 DNA. The D gene is left open where the match is weak. Expanded clones are given a class, and other clones once, few, many or no size at all.

TRBJ1-6	TRBV28	NA	NA	CASSFGTVPDSPLHF	TGTGCCAGCAGTTTCGGGACGGTCCCAGACTCACCCCTCCACTTT
TRBJ2-3	TRBV7-2	NA	NA	CASSLGVVQGTDTQYF	TGTGCCAGCAGCTTAGGAGTGGTACAAGGCACAGATACGCAGTATTTT
TRBJ1-1	TRBV30	NA	NA	CAWSARLNRAFF	TGTGCCTGGAGTGCCCGCCTGAATCGAGCTTTCTTT
TRBJ2-7	TRBV7-8	TRBD2	NA	CASSFGLAGVHEQYF	TGTGCCAGCAGCTTCGGACTAGCGGGAGTCCACGAGCAGTACTTC
TRBJ2-1	TRBV10-3	TRBD2	NA	CATGSLADNNEQFF	TGTGCCACCGGTTCCCTAGCGGATAACAATGAGCAGTTCTTC
TRBJ2-6	TRBV28	NA	NA	CASSPAALVSSGANVLTF	TGTGCCAGCAGTCCTGCGGCCCTCGTTAGCTCTGGGGCCAACGTCCTGACTTTC
TRBJ2-1	TRBV7-3	NA	NA	CASSLRVREGQFF	TGTGCCAGCAGCTTACGAGTGAGGGAAGGGCAGTTCTTC
TRBJ2-5	TRBV28	NA	few	CASSLQGETQYF	TGTGCCAGCAGTTTACAGGGTGAGACCCAGTACTTC
TRBJ1-4	TRBV10-3	NA	few	CAISEAGIGEKLFF	TGTGCCATCAGTGAGGCGGGGATAGGTGAAAAACTGTTTTTT
TRBJ1-1	TRBV9	NA	NA	CASSVVSAGAEAFF	TGTGCCAGCAGCGTAGTATCCGCAGGGGCTGAAGCTTTCTTT
TRBJ2-3	TRBV5-4	TRBD2	NA	CASSLVGTRGTQYF	TGTGCCAGCAGCTTAGTAGGGACTAGGGGTACGCAGTATTTT
TRBJ2-7	TRBV4-1	TRBD2	NA	CASSQDGLAGPSYEQYF	TGCGCCAGCAGCCAAGATGGTCTAGCGGGACCCTCCTACGAGCAGTACTTC
TRBJ1-5	TRBV11-2	NA	few	CASSLDMGQPQHF	TGTGCCAGCAGCTTAGACATGGGTCAGCCCCAGCATTTT
TRBJ2-7	TRBV28	NA	NA	CASSLSRGSPYEQYF	TGTGCCAGCAGTTTATCCCGGGGGTCCCCCTACGAGCAGTACTTC
TRBJ2-1	TRBV7-3	TRBD2	NA	CASSLAGTSVYNEQFF	TGTGCCAGCAGCTTGGCCGGGACTAGCGTCTACAATGAGCAGTTCTTC
TRBJ1-5	TRBV5-1	TRBD1	NA	CASSRDRDTQPQHF	TGCGCCAGCAGCCGGGACAGGGACACTCAGCCCCAGCATTTT
TRBJ2-1	TRBV25-1	TRBD2	NA	CASSEYGAGGDNEQFF	TGTGCCAGCAGTGAATACGGAGCGGGAGGGGACAATGAGCAGTTCTTC
TRBJ2-5	TRBV5-5	NA	NA	CASSWVGGMGQETQYF	TGTGCCAGCAGCTGGGTCGGGGGCATGGGCCAAGAGACCCAGTACTTC
TRBJ2-7	TRBV19	NA	NA	CASSMLRGPSYEQYF	TGTGCCAGTAGTATGTTACGAGGGCCCTCCTACGAGCAGTACTTC
TRBJ2-7	TRBV5-4	NA	NA	CASSLVGARSYEQYF	TGTGCCAGCAGCTTGGTTGGCGCTCGCTCCTACGAGCAGTACTTC
TRBJ1-1	TRBV28	NA	few	CASRIQGFEAFF	TGTGCCAGCAGAATTCAGGGCTTTGAAGCTTTCTTT
TRBJ1-2	TRBV6-5	NA	NA	CASNPGGRPSGYTF	TGTGCCAGCAACCCCGGGGGACGGCCCAGCGGCTACACCTTC
TRBJ2-7	TRBV5-1	NA	NA	CASSTTRSGSYEQYF	TGCGCCAGCAGCACGACTAGAAGCGGCTCCTACGAGCAGTACTTC
TRBJ1-4	TRBV20-1	NA	few	CSASRGEKLFF	TGCAGTGCTAGCAGAGGTGAAAAACTGTTTTTT
TRBJ1-1	TRBV30	NA	NA	CAWSWGEVLNTEAFF	TGTGCCTGGAGTTGGGGGGAGGTACTGAACACTGAAGCTTTCTTT
TRBJ2-7	TRBV6-1	TRBD2	NA	CASSVQTSGLSSYEQYF	TGTGCCAGCAGTGTCCAGACTAGCGGACTATCTTCCTACGAGCAGTACTTC
TRBJ1-5	TRBV5-8	NA	once	CASSLFSLGNQPQHF	TGTGCCAGCAGCTTGTTCAGTCTTGGAAATCAGCCCCAGCATTTT
TRBJ2-2	TRBV2	NA	NA	CASSGRLNTGELFF	TGTGCCAGCAGTGGACGGCTGAACACCGGGGAGCTGTTTTTT
TRBJ2-2	TRBV27	TRBD2	NA	CASSPRTSGTGELFF	TGTGCCAGCAGTCCCCGGACTAGCGGCACCGGGGAGCTGTTTTTT
TRBJ2-7	TRBV6-1	NA	NA	CASSWEDRNYYEQYF	TGTGCCAGCAGTTGGGAGGACAGGAATTACTACGAGCAGTACTTC
TRBJ2-1	TRBV5-1	TRBD1	NA	CASSAEQGASYNEQFF	TGCGCCAGCAGCGCCGAACAGGGGGCCTCCTACAATGAGCAGTTCTTC
TRBJ2-7	TRBV28	NA	NA	CASRGRGFMGAYEQYF	TGTGCCAGCCGGGGACGGGGGTTTATGGGGGCCTACGAGCAGTACTTC
TRBJ1-2	TRBV28	NA	NA	CASSLSNYGYTF	TGTGCCAGCAGTCTTAGTAACTATGGCTACACCTTC
TRBJ2-3	TRBV11-1	NA	NA	CASSYGAGSLTDTQYF	TGTGCCAGCAGTTACGGGGCAGGATCACTCACAGATACGCAGTATTTT
TRBJ1-1	TRBV5-1	NA	NA	CASSLGVANTEAFF	TGCGCCAGCAGCTTAGGGGTGGCGAACACTGAAGCTTTCTTT
TRBJ1-3	TRBV10-3	TRBD1	once	CAIGGQMLNGNTIYF	TGTGCCATCGGGGGACAGATGCTAAATGGAAACACCATATATTTT
TRBJ1-5	TRBV28	NA	NA	CASSLGFSINQPQHF	TGTGCCAGCAGTTTGGGATTCTCTATTAATCAGCCCCAGCATTTT
TRBJ1-3	TRBV5-1	NA	NA	CASSLAPLGGLSGNTIYF	TGCGCCAGCAGCTTGGCACCTTTGGGGGGACTATCTGGAAACACCATATATTTT
TRBJ1-1	TRBV19	NA	NA	CASSRGRSRTEAFF	TGTGCCAGTAGTAGGGGGAGATCACGGACTGAAGCTTTCTTT
TRBJ1-1	TRBV4-1	NA	few	CASSQRMNTEAFF	TGCGCCAGCAGCCAAAGGATGAACACTGAAGCTTTCTTT
TRBJ2-2	TRBV19	NA	NA	CASSIRRTGELFF	TGTGCCAGTAGTATCCGGAGGACCGGGGAGCTGTTTTTT
TRBJ2-7	TRBV5-1	NA	NA	CASSTWTGNSYEQYF	TGCGCCAGCAGCACCTGGACGGGAAACTCCTACGAGCAGTACTTC
TRBJ2-2	TRBV15	NA	NA	CATSRDSLGGYTGELFF	TGTGCCACCAGCAGAGATTCCCTGGGCGGTTACACCGGGGAGCTGTTTTTT
TRBJ2-1	TRBV7-8	NA	NA	CASTVENEQFF	TGTGCCAGCACCGTTGAGAATGAGCAGTTCTTC
TRBJ1-4	TRBV7-6	NA	once	CASSLVGTPNEKLFF	TGTGCCAGCAGCTTAGTGGGGACTCCTAATGAAAAACTGTTTTTT
TRBJ2-5	TRBV5-6	NA	once	CASSLGRAQYF	TGTGCCAGCAGCTTGGGCAGGGCTCAGTACTTC
TRBJ2-2	TRBV5-1	NA	NA	CASSGGPGTGELFF	TGCGCCAGCAGCGGGGGGCCGGGCACCGGGGAGCTGTTTTTT
TRBJ2-7	TRBV7-7	NA	NA	CASSLAEGSPYEQYF	TGTGCCAGCAGCTTAGCGGAAGGGAGCCCCTACGAGCAGTACTTC
TRBJ2-2	TRBV5-4	NA	few	CASRPGLNTGELFF	TGTGCCAGCAGACCGGGACTCAATACCGGGGAGCTGTTTTTT
TRBJ1-4	TRBV28	NA	few	CASSLATNEKLFF	TGTGCCAGCAGTTTAGCAACTAATGAAAAACTGTTTTTT
TRBJ2-7	TRBV27	NA	NA	CASSPLSWTGDYEQYF	TGTGCCAGCAGTCCTCTCTCGTGGACTGGCGACTACGAGCAGTACTTC
TRBJ1-2	TRBV30	NA	NA	CAWSVLRDRTF	TGTGCCTGGAGTGTACTCAGGGATAGAACCTTC
TRBJ2-2	TRBV13	TRBD1	NA	CASSRDRDATGELFF	TGTGCCAGCAGCCGGGACAGGGATGCCACCGGGGAGCTGTTTTTT
TRBJ2-1	TRBV28	TRBD2	NA	CASSTPGTSRYEQFF	TGTGCCAGCAGTACCCCCGGGACTAGTCGGTATGAGCAGTTCTTC